This TCR beta chain came from a study of naive and memory T cell subsets. General study findings and limits: Possibly reflecting memory cells re-expressing CD45RA, a few larger clonotypes occurred in naive repertoires, especially CD8.

Germline CDR1 and CDR2: SQVTM and ANQGSEA. V was trimmed by 7 bases and J by 2 bases, leaving 7 bases between them. The CDR3 loop spans 11 amino acids. Turning to this clonotype: What it binds is unknown. A much larger clone is a single base away; this may be a read error.

Two oligonucleotides, mixed equimolar, formed the beta constant-region primer covering TRBC1 and TRBC2. A 12-nucleotide UMI and the SP2 primer were added to the cDNA 3' end by oligonucleotide ligation. TCRdb re-analysed the UMI-ligation and nested PCR reads in MiXCR, keeping a single row per CDR3 protein. Seen here are some 150,000 distinct CDR3 sequences, around 15% observed once, and the top ten hold more than 0.13%. Cells stained for CD3, CD4, CD8, CD45RA, CD27 and viability were sorted into four CD45RA/CD27 subsets. Sequenced material: naive CD4+ T cells from blood. The rearrangement links TRBV29-1 to TRBJ2-3, with D uncertain. This TCR came from a human donor in good health. CDR3 protein: CSANPTDTQYF. The CDR3 DNA reads as TGCAGCGCCAACCCCACAGATACGCAGTATTTT.